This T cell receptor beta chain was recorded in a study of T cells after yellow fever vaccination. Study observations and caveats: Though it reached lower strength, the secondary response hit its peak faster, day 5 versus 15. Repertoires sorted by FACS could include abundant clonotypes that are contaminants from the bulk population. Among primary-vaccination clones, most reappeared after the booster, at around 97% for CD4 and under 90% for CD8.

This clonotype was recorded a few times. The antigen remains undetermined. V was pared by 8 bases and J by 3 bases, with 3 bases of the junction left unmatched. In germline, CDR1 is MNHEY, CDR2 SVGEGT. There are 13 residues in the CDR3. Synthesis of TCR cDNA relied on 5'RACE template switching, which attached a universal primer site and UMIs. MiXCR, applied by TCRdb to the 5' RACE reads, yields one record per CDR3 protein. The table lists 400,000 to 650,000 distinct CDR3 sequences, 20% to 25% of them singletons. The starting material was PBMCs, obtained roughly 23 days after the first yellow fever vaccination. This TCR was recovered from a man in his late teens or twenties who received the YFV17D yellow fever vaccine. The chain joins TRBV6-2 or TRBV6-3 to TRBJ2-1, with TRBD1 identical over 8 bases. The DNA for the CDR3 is TGTGCCAGCCGACAGGGGAGCTACAATGAGCAGTTCTTC. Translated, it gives CASRQGSYNEQFF.